This T cell receptor (beta chain) is from a study of beta chain features in type 1 diabetes. Looking at the study overall: All samples combined gave roughly 100,000,000 sorted cells for examination.

Purity exceeded 95% in all sorted populations. V was shortened by 3 bases and J by 3 bases, with 12 bases between the two germline ends. CDR1 is SGHAT, CDR2 FQNNGV, per germline. The CDR3 totals 15 residues. What was sequenced were expressed TCRB transcripts, since all of the isolated RNA had been reverse transcribed. The method was immunoSEQ multiplex PCR; TCRdb's version includes in-frame clones alone and lacks a portion of them. The table includes some 44,000 clones, 66% detected once. General study points: Researchers report that Type 1 diabetes patients had moderately but significantly shorter TCRB CDR3s across all four CD4+ subsets. Comparison showed that naive, central memory and Treg TCRB repertoires appeared more similar among patients than among healthy donors.

On this clone itself: The antigen remains unidentified.

The rearrangement uses TRBV11-2 and TRBJ1-5; tentative D call: TRBD1 (6 bases). This clonotype originated in a woman aged 18-29 years with type 1 diabetes. Specimen: Tregs from blood. The CDR3 DNA follows: TGTGCCAGCAGCTTCGAAGGGGGGGCCAATCAGCCCCAGCATTTT. This sequence encodes CASSFEGGANQPQHF.